This entry concerns a single T cell receptor beta chain. This clone's antigen is unknown. Base qualities are not at hand, and no much larger clone is one base apart. The CDR3, cysteine through phenylalanine, is 15 amino acids long. Of all the DNA, just the CDR3 is kept, 45 bases in frame from base 1. This sample is drawn from a study of technical replicates of blood from a handful of donors (dated by TCRdb to 2016 to 2017). Library preparation used the immunoSEQ multiplex PCR assay. TCRdb mirrors the immuneACCESS table, restricted to in-frame sequences. Some clones are absent from its copies; in checked studies, under half trace to an unresolved V gene, and the reason for the others is unknown. This sample holds approximately 12,000 clones; around three quarters were observed only once. Of the sample, just over 14% falls within the top ten clones.

The receptor comes from a human donor in good health. The receptor chain draws on TRBV21-1 and TRBJ2-5; the table's D call, TRBD1, was not checked against the DNA. TRBV21-1 is recorded as a pseudogene. The sequencing input was PBMCs. The DNA sequence follows: TGTGCCAGCAACCTTACAGGGGGCGGATCGGAGACCCAGTACTTC. Its product reads: CASNLTGGGSETQYF.